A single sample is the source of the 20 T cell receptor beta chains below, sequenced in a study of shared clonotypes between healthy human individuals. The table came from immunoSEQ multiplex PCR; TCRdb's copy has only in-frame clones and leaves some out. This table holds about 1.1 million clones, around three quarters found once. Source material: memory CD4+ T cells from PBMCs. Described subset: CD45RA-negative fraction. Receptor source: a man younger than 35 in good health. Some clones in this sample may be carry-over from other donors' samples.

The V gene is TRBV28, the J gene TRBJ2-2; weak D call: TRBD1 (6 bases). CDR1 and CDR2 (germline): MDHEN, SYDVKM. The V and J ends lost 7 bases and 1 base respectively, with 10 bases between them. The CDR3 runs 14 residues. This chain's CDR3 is CASTPGVNTGELFF. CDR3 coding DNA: TGTGCCAGCACCCCAGGGGTGAACACCGGGGAGCTGTTTTTT.

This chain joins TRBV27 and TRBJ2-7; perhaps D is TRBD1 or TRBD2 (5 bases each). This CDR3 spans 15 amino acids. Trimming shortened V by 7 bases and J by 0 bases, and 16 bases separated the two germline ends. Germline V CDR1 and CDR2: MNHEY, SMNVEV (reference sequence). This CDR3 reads CASTDRGATSYEQYF. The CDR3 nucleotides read TGTGCCAGCACCGACAGAGGGGCCACCTCCTACGAGCAGTACTTC.

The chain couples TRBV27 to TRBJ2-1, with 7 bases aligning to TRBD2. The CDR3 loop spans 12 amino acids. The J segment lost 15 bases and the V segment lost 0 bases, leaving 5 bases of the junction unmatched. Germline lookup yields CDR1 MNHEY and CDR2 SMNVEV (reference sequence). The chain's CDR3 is CASSLSGRALFF. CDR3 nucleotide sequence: TGTGCCAGCAGTTTATCGGGGAGGGCGTTGTTCTTC.

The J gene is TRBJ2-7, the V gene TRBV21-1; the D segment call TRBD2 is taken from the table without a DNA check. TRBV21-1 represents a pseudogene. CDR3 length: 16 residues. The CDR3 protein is CASSKSQTSGSYEQYF. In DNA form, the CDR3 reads TGTGCCAGCAGCAAAAGTCAGACTAGCGGGAGTTACGAGCAGTACTTC.

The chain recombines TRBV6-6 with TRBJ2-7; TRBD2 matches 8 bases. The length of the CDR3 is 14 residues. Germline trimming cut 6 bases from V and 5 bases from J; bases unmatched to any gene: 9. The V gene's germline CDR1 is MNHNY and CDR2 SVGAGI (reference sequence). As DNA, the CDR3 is TGTGCCAGCAGCACATCGGGACTAGGCGACGAGCAGTACTTC. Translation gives CASSTSGLGDEQYF.

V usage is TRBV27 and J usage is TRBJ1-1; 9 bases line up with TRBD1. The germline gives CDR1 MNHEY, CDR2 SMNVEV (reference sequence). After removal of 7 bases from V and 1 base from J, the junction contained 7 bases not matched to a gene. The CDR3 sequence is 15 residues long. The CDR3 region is CASKGLGQGNTEAFF. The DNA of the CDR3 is TGTGCCAGCAAAGGGTTGGGACAGGGGAACACTGAAGCTTTCTTT.

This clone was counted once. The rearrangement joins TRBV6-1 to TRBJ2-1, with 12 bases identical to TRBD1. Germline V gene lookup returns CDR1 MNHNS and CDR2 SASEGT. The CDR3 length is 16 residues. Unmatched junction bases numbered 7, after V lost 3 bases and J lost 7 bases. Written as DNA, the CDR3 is TGTGCCAGCAGTGATTGGGGGACAGGGGGCAGGAATGAGCAGTTCTTC. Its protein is CASSDWGTGGRNEQFF.

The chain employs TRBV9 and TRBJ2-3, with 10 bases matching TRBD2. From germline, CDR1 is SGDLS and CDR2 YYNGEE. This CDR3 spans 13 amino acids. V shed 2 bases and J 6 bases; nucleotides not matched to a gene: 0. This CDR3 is CASSVTSGDTQYF. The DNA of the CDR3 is TGTGCCAGCAGCGTGACTAGCGGGGATACGCAGTATTTT.

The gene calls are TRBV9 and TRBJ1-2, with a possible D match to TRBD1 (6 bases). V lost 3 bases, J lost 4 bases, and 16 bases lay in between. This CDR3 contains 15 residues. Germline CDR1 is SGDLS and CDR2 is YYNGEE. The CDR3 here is CASSEQGSVGYGYTF. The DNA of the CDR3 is TGTGCCAGCAGCGAACAGGGTTCAGTGGGCTATGGCTACACCTTC.

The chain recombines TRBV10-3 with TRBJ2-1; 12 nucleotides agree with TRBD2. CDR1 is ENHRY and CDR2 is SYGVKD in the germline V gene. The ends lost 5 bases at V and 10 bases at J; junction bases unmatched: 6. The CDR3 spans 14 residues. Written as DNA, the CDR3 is TGTGCCATCAGTCCAGGACTAGCGGGAAACGAGCAGTTCTTC. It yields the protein CAISPGLAGNEQFF.

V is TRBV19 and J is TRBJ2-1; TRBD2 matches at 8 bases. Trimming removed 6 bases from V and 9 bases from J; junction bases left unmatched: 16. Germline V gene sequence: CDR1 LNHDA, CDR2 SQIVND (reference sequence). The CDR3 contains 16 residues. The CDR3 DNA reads TGTGCCAGTAGCCCTCCCGGGACTAGAACCTTGAGTGAGCAGTTCTTC. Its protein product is CASSPPGTRTLSEQFF.

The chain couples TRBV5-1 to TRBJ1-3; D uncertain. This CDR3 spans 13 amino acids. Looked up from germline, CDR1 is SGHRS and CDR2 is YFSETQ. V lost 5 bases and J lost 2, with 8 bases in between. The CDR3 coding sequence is TGCGCCAGCAGACGAGCTCCTGGAAACACCATATATTTT. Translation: CASRRAPGNTIYF.

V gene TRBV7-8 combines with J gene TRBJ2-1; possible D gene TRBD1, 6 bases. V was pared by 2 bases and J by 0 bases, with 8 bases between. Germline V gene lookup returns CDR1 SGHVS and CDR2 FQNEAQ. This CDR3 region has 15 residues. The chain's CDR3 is CASSLRGSSYNEQFF. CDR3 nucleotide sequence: TGTGCCAGCAGCTTAAGGGGGAGCTCCTACAATGAGCAGTTCTTC.

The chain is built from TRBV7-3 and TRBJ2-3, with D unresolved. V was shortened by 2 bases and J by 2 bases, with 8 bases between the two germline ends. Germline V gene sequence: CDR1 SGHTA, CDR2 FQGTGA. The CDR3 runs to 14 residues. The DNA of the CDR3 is TGTGCCAGCAGCTTAGACTTGTACACAGATACGCAGTATTTT. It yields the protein CASSLDLYTDTQYF.

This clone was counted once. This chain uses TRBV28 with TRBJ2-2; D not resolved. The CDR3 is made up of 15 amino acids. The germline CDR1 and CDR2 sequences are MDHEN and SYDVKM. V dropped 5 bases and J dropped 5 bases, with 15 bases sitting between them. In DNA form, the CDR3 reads TGTGCCAGCAGTCCCCCCGACTGGGTGACCGGGGAGCTGTTTTTT. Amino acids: CASSPPDWVTGELFF.

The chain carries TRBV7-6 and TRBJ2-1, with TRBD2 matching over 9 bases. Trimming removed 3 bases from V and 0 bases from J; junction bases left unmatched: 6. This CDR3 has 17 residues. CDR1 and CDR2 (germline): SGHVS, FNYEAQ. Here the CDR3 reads CASSFQAGGPSYNEQFF. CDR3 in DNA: TGTGCCAGCAGCTTCCAAGCGGGAGGACCCTCCTACAATGAGCAGTTCTTC. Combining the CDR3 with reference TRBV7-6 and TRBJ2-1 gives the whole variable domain GAGVSQSPRYKVTKRGQDVALRCDPISGHVSLYWYRQALGQGPEFLTYFNYEAQQDKSGLPNDRFSAERPEGSISTLTIQRTEQRDSAMYRCASSFQAGGPSYNEQFFGPGTRLTVL.

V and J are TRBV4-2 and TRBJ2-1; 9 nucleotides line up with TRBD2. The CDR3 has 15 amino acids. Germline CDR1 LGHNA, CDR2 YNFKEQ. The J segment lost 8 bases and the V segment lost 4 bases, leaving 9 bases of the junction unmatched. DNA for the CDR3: TGTGCCAGCAGCCCACTGGGACTAGCAATTGATGAGCAGTTCTTC. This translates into CASSPLGLAIDEQFF.

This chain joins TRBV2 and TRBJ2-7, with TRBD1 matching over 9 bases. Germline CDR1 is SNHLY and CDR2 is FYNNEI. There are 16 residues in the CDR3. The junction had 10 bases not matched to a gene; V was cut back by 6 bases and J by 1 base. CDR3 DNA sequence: TGTGCCAGCAGAGGACGCGGGACAGGGCATTCCTACGAGCAGTACTTC. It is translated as CASRGRGTGHSYEQYF. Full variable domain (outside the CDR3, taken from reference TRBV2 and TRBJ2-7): EPEVTQTPSHQVTQMGQEVILRCVPISNHLYFYWYRQILGQKVEFLVSFYNNEISEKSEIFDDQFSVERPDGSNFTLKIRSTKLEDSAMYFCASRGRGTGHSYEQYFGPGTRLTVT.

The CDR3 DNA reads as TGTGCCAGCAGTTTATCTGGGTACTACAATGAGCAGTTCTTC. Encoded protein: CASSLSGYYNEQFF. The chain joins TRBV28 to TRBJ2-1; D unresolved. V was trimmed by 1 base and J by 3 bases, leaving 7 bases between them. This CDR3 has 14 residues. CDR1 and CDR2 (germline): MDHEN, SYDVKM.

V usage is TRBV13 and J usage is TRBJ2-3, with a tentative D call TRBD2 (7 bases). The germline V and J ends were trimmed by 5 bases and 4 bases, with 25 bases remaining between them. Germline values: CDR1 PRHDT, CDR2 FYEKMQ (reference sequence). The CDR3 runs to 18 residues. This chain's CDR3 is CASSHWRGQPGSADTQYF. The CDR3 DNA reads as TGTGCCAGCAGCCATTGGCGGGGGCAGCCTGGGAGTGCAGATACGCAGTATTTT.